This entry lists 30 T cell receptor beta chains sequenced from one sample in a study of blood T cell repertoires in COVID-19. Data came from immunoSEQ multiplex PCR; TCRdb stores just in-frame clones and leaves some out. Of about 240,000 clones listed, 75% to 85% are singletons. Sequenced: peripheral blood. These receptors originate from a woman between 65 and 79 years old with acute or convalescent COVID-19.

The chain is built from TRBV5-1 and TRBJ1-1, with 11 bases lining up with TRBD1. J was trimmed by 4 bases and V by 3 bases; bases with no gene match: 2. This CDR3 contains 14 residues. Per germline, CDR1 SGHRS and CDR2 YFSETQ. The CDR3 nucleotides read TGCGCCAGCAGCTCCGGGACAGGGGGCACTGAAGCTTTCTTT. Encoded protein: CASSSGTGGTEAFF.

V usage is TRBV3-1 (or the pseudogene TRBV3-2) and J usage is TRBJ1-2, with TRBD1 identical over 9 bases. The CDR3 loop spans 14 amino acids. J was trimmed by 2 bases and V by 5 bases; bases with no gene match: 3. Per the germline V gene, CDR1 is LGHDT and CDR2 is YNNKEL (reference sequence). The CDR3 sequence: CASSITGGNYGYTF. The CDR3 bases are TGTGCCAGCAGCATAACAGGGGGCAACTATGGCTACACCTTC.

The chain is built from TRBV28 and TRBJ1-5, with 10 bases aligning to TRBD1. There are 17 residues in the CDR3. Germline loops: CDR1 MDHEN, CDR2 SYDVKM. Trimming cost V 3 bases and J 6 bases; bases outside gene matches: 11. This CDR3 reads CASSFWLGTGEGQPQHF. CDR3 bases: TGTGCCAGCAGTTTTTGGCTCGGGACAGGGGAGGGTCAGCCCCAGCATTTT.

In nucleotides, the CDR3 is TGTGCCAGCAGCTCGAACCTGACTCCCTACGAGCAGTACTTC. It yields the protein CASSSNLTPYEQYF. This rearrangement joins TRBV7-2 to TRBJ2-7; no clear D. CDR3 length: 14 residues. CDR1 and CDR2 from the germline V gene are SGHTA and FQGNSA. V gave up 4 bases and J gave up 2 bases, with 12 bases separating them.

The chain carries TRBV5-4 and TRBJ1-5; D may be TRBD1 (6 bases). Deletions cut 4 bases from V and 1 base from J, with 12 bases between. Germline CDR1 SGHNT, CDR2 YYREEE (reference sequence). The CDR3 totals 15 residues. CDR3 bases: TGTGCCAGCAGCCTACAGGGAAGAAGCAATCAGCCCCAGCATTTT. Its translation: CASSLQGRSNQPQHF.

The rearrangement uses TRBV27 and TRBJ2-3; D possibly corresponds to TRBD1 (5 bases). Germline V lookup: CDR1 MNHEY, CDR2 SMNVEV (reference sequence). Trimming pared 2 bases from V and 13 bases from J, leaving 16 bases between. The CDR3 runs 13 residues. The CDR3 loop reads CASSLTGLPSKYF. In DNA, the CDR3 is TGTGCCAGCAGTTTAACAGGCCTCCCCTCGAAGTATTTT.

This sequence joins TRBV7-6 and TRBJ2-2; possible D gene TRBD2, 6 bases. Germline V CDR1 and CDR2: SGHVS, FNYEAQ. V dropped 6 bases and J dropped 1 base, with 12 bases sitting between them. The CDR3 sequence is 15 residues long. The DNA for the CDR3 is TGTGCCAGCAGAAAACTAGCTTTGAACACCGGGGAGCTGTTTTTT. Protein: CASRKLALNTGELFF.

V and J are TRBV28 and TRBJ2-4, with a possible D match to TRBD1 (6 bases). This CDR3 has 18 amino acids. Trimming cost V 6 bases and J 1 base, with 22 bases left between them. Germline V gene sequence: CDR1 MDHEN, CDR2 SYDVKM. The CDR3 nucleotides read TGTGCCAGCAGCTTTTATTGGGGGCTTGAATGGGCCAAAAACATTCAGTACTTC. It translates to CASSFYWGLEWAKNIQYF.

CDR3 in amino acids: CASSLPRQGWDTEAFF. The CDR3 DNA reads as TGTGCCAGCAGCTTGCCCAGACAGGGTTGGGACACTGAAGCTTTCTTT. The chain uses TRBV5-4 and TRBJ1-1; 7 bases line up with TRBD1. The V segment lost 1 base and the J segment 3 bases; nucleotides outside the gene matches: 9. This CDR3 has 16 amino acids. Germline V gene sequence: CDR1 SGHNT, CDR2 YYREEE (reference sequence).

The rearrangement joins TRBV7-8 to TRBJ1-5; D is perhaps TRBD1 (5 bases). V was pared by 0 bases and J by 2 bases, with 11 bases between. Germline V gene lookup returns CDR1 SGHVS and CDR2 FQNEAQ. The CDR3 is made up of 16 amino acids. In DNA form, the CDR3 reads TGTGCCAGCAGCTTAGCATTTGGCAGGGGCAATCAGCCCCAGCATTTT. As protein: CASSLAFGRGNQPQHF.

The CDR3 loop is CASSLGDRFQPQHF. In nucleotides, the CDR3 is TGTGCCAGCAGTTTAGGAGACAGGTTCCAGCCCCAGCATTTT. The chain uses TRBV28 and TRBJ1-5; maybe TRBD1 (6 bases). CDR1 is MDHEN, CDR2 SYDVKM, per germline. This CDR3 spans 14 amino acids. V gave up 2 bases and J gave up 7 bases, with 12 bases separating them.

The CDR3 spells CASSLAGTLNQPQHF. The CDR3 nucleotides are TGTGCCAGCAGCTTAGCGGGGACACTAAATCAGCCCCAGCATTTT. The genes are TRBV7-2 and TRBJ1-5, with D tentatively TRBD1 (6 bases). The CDR3 contains 15 residues. Trimming took 0 bases from V and 4 from J, leaving 10 bases between them. The germline gives CDR1 SGHTA, CDR2 FQGNSA.

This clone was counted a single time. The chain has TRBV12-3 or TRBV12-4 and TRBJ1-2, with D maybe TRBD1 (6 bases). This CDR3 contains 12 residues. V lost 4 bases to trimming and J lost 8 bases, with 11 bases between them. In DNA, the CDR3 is TGTGCCAGCAGTTCGACAGGAAGCGGCTACACCTTC. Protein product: CASSSTGSGYTF.

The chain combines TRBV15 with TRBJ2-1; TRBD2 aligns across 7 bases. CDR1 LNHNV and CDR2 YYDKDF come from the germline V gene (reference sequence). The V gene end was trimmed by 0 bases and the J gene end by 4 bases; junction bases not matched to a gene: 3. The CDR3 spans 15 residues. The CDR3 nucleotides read TGTGCCACCAGCAGAGAAGCGGGGACGTACAATGAGCAGTTCTTC. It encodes CATSREAGTYNEQFF.

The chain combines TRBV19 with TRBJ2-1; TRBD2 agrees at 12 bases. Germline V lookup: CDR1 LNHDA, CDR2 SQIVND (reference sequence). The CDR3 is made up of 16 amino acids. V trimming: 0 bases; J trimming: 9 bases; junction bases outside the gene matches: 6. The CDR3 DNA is TGTGCCAGTAGTATAGAGAGACTAGCGGGGGCAAGTGAGCAGTTCTTC. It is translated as CASSIERLAGASEQFF.

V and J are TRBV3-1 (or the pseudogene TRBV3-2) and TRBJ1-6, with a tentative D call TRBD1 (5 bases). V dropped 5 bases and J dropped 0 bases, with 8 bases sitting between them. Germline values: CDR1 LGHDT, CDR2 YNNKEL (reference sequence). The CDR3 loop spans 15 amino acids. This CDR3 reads CASSSDSSYNSPLHF. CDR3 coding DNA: TGTGCCAGCAGCTCTGACAGCTCCTATAATTCACCCCTCCACTTT.

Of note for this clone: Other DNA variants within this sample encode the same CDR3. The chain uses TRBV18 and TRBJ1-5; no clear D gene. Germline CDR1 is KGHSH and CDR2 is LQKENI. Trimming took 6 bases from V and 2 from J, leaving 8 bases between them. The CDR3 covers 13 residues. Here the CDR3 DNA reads TGTGCCAGCTCCCCCGGGGGCAATCAGCCCCAGCATTTT. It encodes CASSPGGNQPQHF.

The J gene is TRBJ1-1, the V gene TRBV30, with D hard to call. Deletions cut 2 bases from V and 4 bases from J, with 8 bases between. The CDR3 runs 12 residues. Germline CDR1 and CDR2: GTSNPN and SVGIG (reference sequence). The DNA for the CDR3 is TGTGCCTGGAGTCGGGAGGGCACTGAAGCTTTCTTT. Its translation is CAWSREGTEAFF.

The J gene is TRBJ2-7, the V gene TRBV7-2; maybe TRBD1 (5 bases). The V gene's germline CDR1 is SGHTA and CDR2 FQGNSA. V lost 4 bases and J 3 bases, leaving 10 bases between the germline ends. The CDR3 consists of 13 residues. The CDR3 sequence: CASSSQGIYEQYF. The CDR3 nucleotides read TGTGCCAGCAGCTCCCAGGGTATCTACGAGCAGTACTTC.

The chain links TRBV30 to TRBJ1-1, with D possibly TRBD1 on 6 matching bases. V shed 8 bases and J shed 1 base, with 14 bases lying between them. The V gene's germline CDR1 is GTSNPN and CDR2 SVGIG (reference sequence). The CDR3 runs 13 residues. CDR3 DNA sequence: TGTGCCGGCCGTTCAGGGGCGAACACTGAAGCTTTCTTT. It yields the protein CAGRSGANTEAFF.

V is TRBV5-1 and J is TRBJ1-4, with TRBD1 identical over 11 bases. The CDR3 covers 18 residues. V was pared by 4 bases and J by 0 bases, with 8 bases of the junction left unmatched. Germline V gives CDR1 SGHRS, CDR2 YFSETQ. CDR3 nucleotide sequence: TGCGCCAGCAGCCCCGGGACAGGGGGGGGAGCAACTAATGAAAAACTGTTTTTT. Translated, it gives CASSPGTGGGATNEKLFF.

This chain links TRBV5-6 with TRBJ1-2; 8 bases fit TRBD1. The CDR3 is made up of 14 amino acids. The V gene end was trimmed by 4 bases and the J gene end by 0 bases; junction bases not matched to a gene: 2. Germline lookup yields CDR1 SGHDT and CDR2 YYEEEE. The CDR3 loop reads CASSGQGANYGYTF. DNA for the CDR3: TGTGCCAGCAGCGGACAGGGAGCTAACTATGGCTACACCTTC.

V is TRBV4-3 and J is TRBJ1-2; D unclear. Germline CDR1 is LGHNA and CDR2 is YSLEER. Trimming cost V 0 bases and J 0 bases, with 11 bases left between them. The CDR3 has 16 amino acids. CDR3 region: CASSQDVTVSNYGYTF. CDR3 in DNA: TGCGCCAGCAGCCAAGATGTAACAGTTTCTAACTATGGCTACACCTTC.

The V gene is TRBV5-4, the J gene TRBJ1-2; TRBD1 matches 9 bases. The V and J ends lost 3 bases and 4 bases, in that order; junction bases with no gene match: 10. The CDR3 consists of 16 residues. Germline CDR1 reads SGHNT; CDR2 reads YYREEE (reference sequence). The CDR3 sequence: CASSSGHRDRAYGYTF. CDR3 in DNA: TGTGCCAGCAGCTCGGGCCATCGGGACAGGGCCTATGGCTACACCTTC.

The CDR3 sequence: CASSARVDGPQHF. The CDR3 DNA reads TGTGCCAGCAGTGCCAGGGTGGACGGGCCCCAGCATTTT. The chain couples TRBV12-3 or TRBV12-4 to TRBJ1-5; tentatively, D is TRBD1 (5 bases). There are 13 residues in the CDR3. Trimming shortened V by 5 bases and J by 9 bases, and 14 bases separated the two germline ends.

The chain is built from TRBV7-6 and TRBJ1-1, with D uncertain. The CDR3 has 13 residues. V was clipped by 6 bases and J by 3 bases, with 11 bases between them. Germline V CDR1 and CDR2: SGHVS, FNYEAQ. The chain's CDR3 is CASSWTGDTEAFF. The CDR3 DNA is TGTGCCAGCAGTTGGACCGGGGACACTGAAGCTTTCTTT.

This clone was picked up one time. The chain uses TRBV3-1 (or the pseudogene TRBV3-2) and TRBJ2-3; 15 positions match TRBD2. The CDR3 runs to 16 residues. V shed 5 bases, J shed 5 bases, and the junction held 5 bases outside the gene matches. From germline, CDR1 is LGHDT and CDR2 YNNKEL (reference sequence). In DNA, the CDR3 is TGTGCCAGCAGCTGGACTAGCGGGGGGGCGGGAGATACGCAGTATTTT. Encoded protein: CASSWTSGGAGDTQYF.

CDR3 in amino acids: CASQREVNTEAFF. The CDR3, as DNA: TGTGCCAGCCAGCGGGAGGTGAACACTGAAGCTTTCTTT. V is TRBV9 and J is TRBJ1-1; D remains unclear. The CDR3 totals 13 residues. CDR1 is SGDLS, CDR2 YYNGEE, per germline. V was cut by 7 bases and J by 0 bases, with 10 bases left in between.

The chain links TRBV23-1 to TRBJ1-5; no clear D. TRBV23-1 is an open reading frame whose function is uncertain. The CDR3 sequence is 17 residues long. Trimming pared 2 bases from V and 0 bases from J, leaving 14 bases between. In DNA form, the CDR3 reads TGCGCCAGCAGTCAACATGCGACCGGCGGTAGCAATCAGCCCCAGCATTTT. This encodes CASSQHATGGSNQPQHF.

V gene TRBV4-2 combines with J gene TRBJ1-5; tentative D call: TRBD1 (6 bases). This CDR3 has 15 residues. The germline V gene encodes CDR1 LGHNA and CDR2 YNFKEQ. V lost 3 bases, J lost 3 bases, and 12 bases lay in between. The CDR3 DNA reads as TGTGCCAGCAGCCATAAACAGGGTTACAATCAGCCCCAGCATTTT. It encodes CASSHKQGYNQPQHF.